Listed below are T cell receptor beta chains from one sample, sequenced in a study of blood T cell repertoires in COVID-19. Sequencing used immunoSEQ multiplex PCR; TCRdb keeps in-frame clones, though not all of them. This table has tens of thousands of clones, about four fifths appearing once. What was sequenced was peripheral blood. The receptors stem from a human donor in a cohort sampled during active or convalescent COVID-19. The CDR3 runs from the conserved cysteine through the conserved F or W. A D gene is named only where the DNA matches it firmly. The listing skips clone size in some rows; elsewhere it reads once, few, many or a size class.

d_gene	v_gene	abundance	j_gene	CDR3aa	CDR3nt
NA	TRBV3-1/TRBV3-2	NA	TRBJ1-1	CASSALPGGATEAFF	TGTGCCAGCAGCGCCCTCCCCGGGGGAGCCACTGAAGCTTTCTTT
NA	TRBV19	NA	TRBJ2-7	CASSSMAGAIPYEQYF	TGTGCCAGTAGCTCCATGGCAGGGGCGATACCCTACGAGCAGTACTTC
TRBD1	TRBV7-6	NA	TRBJ1-4	CASSLTGGTPNEKLFF	TGTGCCAGCAGCCTGACAGGGGGCACGCCTAATGAAAAACTGTTTTTT
NA	TRBV6-2/TRBV6-3	NA	TRBJ2-1	CASSYPSPEQFF	TGTGCCAGCAGTTACCCGTCCCCTGAGCAGTTCTTC
NA	TRBV12-2	NA	TRBJ2-7	CASRHSRQGGAHEQYF	TGTGCAAGTCGCCATAGCCGACAGGGCGGGGCCCACGAGCAGTACTTC
NA	TRBV4-2	NA	TRBJ1-2	CASSQGENGYTF	TGTGCCAGCAGCCAAGGGGAGAATGGCTACACCTTC
NA	TRBV5-5	NA	TRBJ2-2	CASSLAGQGMVRELFF	TGTGCCAGCAGCTTGGCTGGGCAGGGGATGGTCCGGGAGCTGTTTTTT
TRBD1	TRBV18	NA	TRBJ2-7	CASSGQGANEQYF	TGTGCCAGCTCAGGACAGGGGGCCAACGAGCAGTACTTC
TRBD1	TRBV19	NA	TRBJ1-5	CASSIDHRWGTGEKSNQPQHF	TGTGCCAGTAGTATAGATCATCGATGGGGGACAGGGGAAAAGAGCAATCAGCCCCAGCATTTT
TRBD1	TRBV7-9	NA	TRBJ1-2	CASSSRQGAYYGYTF	TGTGCCAGCAGCTCAAGACAGGGGGCTTACTATGGCTACACCTTC
TRBD1	TRBV30	NA	TRBJ1-1	CAWTTGAHTEAFF	TGTGCCTGGACGACAGGGGCTCACACTGAAGCTTTCTTT
NA	TRBV13	NA	TRBJ2-7	CASSQGGSHEQYF	TGTGCCAGCAGTCAGGGGGGTAGCCACGAGCAGTACTTC
TRBD1	TRBV19	NA	TRBJ2-7	CASRSRGQVPYEQYF	TGTGCCAGTAGGTCCCGGGGACAGGTGCCCTACGAGCAGTACTTC
NA	TRBV9	NA	TRBJ1-1	CASTQGPRTEAFF	TGTGCCAGCACCCAGGGGCCGAGAACTGAAGCTTTCTTT
TRBD1	TRBV9	few	TRBJ1-2	CASRTGDGYTF	TGTGCCAGCAGGACAGGGGATGGCTACACCTTC
TRBD1	TRBV6-1	NA	TRBJ2-7	CASSVPPGQGPQEQYF	TGTGCCAGCAGTGTACCTCCGGGACAGGGCCCTCAGGAGCAGTACTTC
NA	TRBV10-3	few	TRBJ1-1	CAISESGVGNTEAFF	TGTGCCATCAGTGAGTCGGGCGTTGGGAACACTGAAGCTTTCTTT
NA	TRBV18	NA	TRBJ2-7	CASSPILDKEQYF	TGTGCCAGCTCACCCATCTTGGACAAGGAGCAGTACTTC
NA	TRBV24-1	NA	TRBJ2-5	CATSDHDRLQETQYF	TGTGCCACCAGTGACCACGACAGGCTCCAAGAGACCCAGTACTTC
TRBD1	TRBV6-5	NA	TRBJ2-7	CASSYPGQGFSYEQYF	TGTGCCAGCAGTTACCCGGGACAGGGTTTCTCCTACGAGCAGTACTTC
TRBD2	TRBV5-4	NA	TRBJ2-5	CASSLGASGSQETQYF	TGTGCCAGCAGCTTGGGTGCTAGCGGGAGCCAAGAGACCCAGTACTTC
NA	TRBV7-2	NA	TRBJ2-7	CASSPPNLAGYEQYF	TGTGCCAGCAGCCCGCCGAATCTTGCGGGCTACGAGCAGTACTTC
NA	TRBV6-5	once	TRBJ2-1	CASGARGSYNEQFF	TGTGCCAGCGGGGCCAGGGGTTCCTACAATGAGCAGTTCTTC
NA	TRBV21-1	NA	TRBJ2-1	CASSKEDRSSGGAWSYNEQFF	TGTGCCAGCAGCAAAGAGGATCGGTCTAGCGGGGGGGCCTGGTCCTACAATGAGCAGTTCTTC
TRBD1	TRBV6-2/TRBV6-3	NA	TRBJ2-7	CASSRGQGRSYEQYF	TGTGCCAGCAGTCGGGGACAGGGGAGGTCCTACGAGCAGTACTTC
NA	TRBV18	NA	TRBJ1-5	CASSKQGVGGNQPQHF	TGTGCCAGCTCAAAACAAGGGGTAGGGGGCAATCAGCCCCAGCATTTT
NA	TRBV18	NA	TRBJ2-6	CASSTLTGVLSGANVLTF	TGTGCCAGCTCCACGCTGACAGGAGTTCTATCTGGGGCCAACGTCCTGACTTTC
TRBD1	TRBV19	once	TRBJ2-4	CASSIDPKGGTIQYF	TGTGCCAGTAGTATAGACCCCAAAGGGGGCACCATTCAGTACTTC
TRBD1	TRBV10-3	NA	TRBJ1-1	CAISGRDSPMNTEAFF	TGTGCCATCAGTGGTCGGGACAGTCCCATGAACACTGAAGCTTTCTTT
NA	TRBV27	NA	TRBJ2-3	CASSLRGILTDTQYF	TGTGCCAGCAGTTTAAGGGGGATCCTCACAGATACGCAGTATTTT
NA	TRBV18	NA	TRBJ1-2	CASSPRPRQGFHYGYTF	TGTGCCAGCTCACCGCGCCCAAGGCAGGGGTTTCACTATGGCTACACCTTC
TRBD1	TRBV2	few	TRBJ1-1	CASSQDRFNTEAFF	TGTGCCAGCAGTCAGGACAGGTTTAACACTGAAGCTTTCTTT
NA	TRBV29-1	NA	TRBJ1-4	CSVWPGASEKLFF	TGCAGCGTTTGGCCAGGGGCTTCTGAAAAACTGTTTTTT